These T cell receptor beta chains were read from a single sample in a study of T cell responses to AZD1222 COVID-19 vaccine. Assay: immunoSEQ multiplex PCR; the TCRdb copy retains only in-frame clones and omits some. The sample consists of around 180,000 clones, around 89% of them appearing once. The sample consisted of peripheral blood, taken on day 0 of AZD1222 vaccination. The receptors here all came from an adult in good health. CDR3s leave out the opening cysteine and the closing phenylalanine or tryptophan.

>TRBV7-9
ASTLTGAYGYT
>TRBV7-6
ASSSLGGLIDEQF
>TRBV5-6
ASSWSLAGVTDTQY
>TRBV4-2
ASSQGTSGYNEQF
>TRBV28
ATAQGEWEKLF
>TRBV5-8
ASSLLQISRGTGELF
>TRBV6-5
ASRPEGGYQPQH
>TRBV18
ASSPYRDRGLFG
>TRBV12-3/TRBV12-4
ASGAGPETQY
>TRBV5-4
ASSLDTKNEQF
>TRBV7-3
ASSRLRGVNTEAF
>TRBV28
ASSSITMSVSGNTIY
>TRBV13
ASSLGGEYGYT
>TRBV9
ASSVRVDSGNTIY
>TRBV5-6
ASQRVNTEAF
>TRBV13
ASSPGTGSYEQY
>TRBV6-5
ASSKTRTRTDTQY
>TRBV10-3
AIDDNRGTYGYT
>TRBV10-3
AISEEGRNYGYT
>TRBV4-3
ASSQARDYGYT
>TRBV6-5
ASSYSLTGSLA
>TRBV7-2
ASSLAAGTTFTANTGELF
>TRBV7-2
ASSLAGELF
>TRBV7-2
ASSLPGTANQPQH
>TRBV6-5
ASNVGEANEKLF
>TRBV12-5
ASGPGLAGDQQF
>TRBV19
ASSPGGAYGYT
>TRBV5-1
ASSLASTGDVRTDTQY
>TRBV6-1
ASSETVTETQY
>TRBV5-4
ASSPPGQALEAF
>TRBV27
ASSFSGGEITGELF
>TRBV3-1/TRBV3-2
ASSPWGETYEQY
>TRBV7-3
ASSPTGLYNEQF
>TRBV14
ASSPHSRSTEAF
>TRBV2
ASSAMSTGAMNYGYT
>TRBV27
ASSLSRGGRNEKLF
>TRBV27
ASSLEFFSPLH
>TRBV3-1/TRBV3-2
ASSQGARVHEAF
>TRBV30
AAGQNSNQPQH
>TRBV6-5
ASSLRQSMNTEAF
>TRBV2
ASSGTGGRLFEKLF
>TRBV13
ASSAQDWADGSPLH
>TRBV7-6
ASSLSRGQPQH
>TRBV4-1
ASSYSLALRLNTEAF
>TRBV7-8
ASSLTSGGSSYEQY
>TRBV7-9
ASSLVGRGYEQY
>TRBV6-6
ASSYQGGQGGNTIY
>TRBV5-5
ASSLEGTGLNQPQH
>TRBV2
ASNPEGGGSPLH
>TRBV7-3
ASNRLRQSYGYT
>TRBV5-4
ASSLAGYTGELF
>TRBV4-1
ASSQWQLQETQY
>TRBV2
ASRQGDISGNTIY
>TRBV6-4
ASSDTYPRGMLH
>TRBV18
ASSPYASSSSYNEQF